Following are 29 T cell receptor beta chains from one sample sequenced in a study of T cell responses to AZD1222 COVID-19 vaccine. Here immunoSEQ multiplex PCR was the method, and the copy in TCRdb shows in-frame clones only, minus some. The data contain about 190,000 clones, 94% of them singletons. Material: peripheral blood, obtained on day 0 of AZD1222 vaccination. The source of these receptors is an adult in good health.

The table lists this clone with a few counts. The chain uses TRBV27 and TRBJ1-5, with D possibly TRBD1 on 5 matching bases. Germline V gives CDR1 MNHEY, CDR2 SMNVEV (reference sequence). This CDR3 spans 13 amino acids. Trimming took 7 bases from V and 5 from J, leaving 12 bases between them. CDR3 DNA: TGTGCCAGCATAATAGGGGTGGATCAGCCCCAGCATTTT. This encodes CASIIGVDQPQHF.

The rearrangement uses TRBV18 and TRBJ1-6, with 7 bases aligning to TRBD1. The germline V gene encodes CDR1 KGHSH and CDR2 LQKENI. CDR3 length: 13 amino acids. Trimming took 3 bases from V and 11 from J; bases not matched to a gene: 4. CDR3 in DNA: TGTGCCAGCTCACCTACAGGGGCGGCACCCCTCCACTTT. Translated: CASSPTGAAPLHF.

V gene TRBV11-2 combines with J gene TRBJ2-7; 10 bases fit TRBD2. V trimming: 4 bases; J trimming: 5 bases; junction bases outside the gene matches: 11. Germline lookup yields CDR1 SGHAT and CDR2 FQNNGV. The CDR3 has 16 amino acids. The CDR3 reads CASSSGLAESRNEQYF. In nucleotides, the CDR3 is TGTGCCAGCAGCTCAGGACTAGCGGAGTCTCGCAACGAGCAGTACTTC.

This chain uses TRBV15 with TRBJ2-7, with D possibly matching TRBD1 (5 bases). Germline V gene sequence: CDR1 LNHNV, CDR2 YYDKDF (reference sequence). Trimming took 0 bases from V and 5 from J, leaving 8 bases between them. The CDR3 totals 13 residues. The CDR3 region has the DNA TGTGCCACCAGCAGAGACAGGGTACACGAGCAGTACTTC. Translation: CATSRDRVHEQYF.

V usage is TRBV24-1 and J usage is TRBJ2-1, with 8 bases that match TRBD2. With 3 bases clipped from V and 8 bases from J, the junction kept 8 bases outside the gene matches. Germline lookup yields CDR1 KGHDR and CDR2 SFDVKD. This CDR3 region has 15 residues. The CDR3 DNA follows: TGTGCCACCAGTGATAAGCGGGAGAATCCGGATGAGCAGTTCTTC. Amino acid sequence: CATSDKRENPDEQFF.

The genes are TRBV6-1 and TRBJ1-2; 7 bases align to TRBD1. Germline CDR1 and CDR2: MNHNS and SASEGT. The junction had 1 base not matched to a gene; V was cut back by 0 bases and J by 3 bases. This CDR3 spans 14 amino acids. For the CDR3, the DNA is TGTGCCAGCAGTGAAGCAGGGGGCTACTATGGCTACACCTTC. This codes for CASSEAGGYYGYTF.

V gene TRBV19 combines with J gene TRBJ1-5; 8 bases agree with TRBD1. This CDR3 region has 16 residues. The V segment lost 5 bases and the J segment 4 bases; nucleotides outside the gene matches: 10. Germline CDR1 is LNHDA and CDR2 is SQIVND (reference sequence). The CDR3 loop is CASSVRGGTGNQPQHF. Here the CDR3 DNA reads TGTGCCAGTAGTGTACGTGGGGGGACAGGAAATCAGCCCCAGCATTTT. The variable domain in full, with the rest retrieved from reference TRBV19 and TRBJ1-5, is DGGITQSPKYLFRKEGQNVTLSCEQNLNHDAMYWYRQDPGQGLRLIYYSQIVNDFQKGDIAEGYSVSREKKESFPLTVTSAQKNPTAFYLCASSVRGGTGNQPQHFGDGTRLSIL.

V and J are TRBV6-2 or TRBV6-3 and TRBJ2-1, with TRBD1 matching over 10 bases. CDR1 MNHEY and CDR2 SVGEGT come from the germline V gene. The CDR3 contains 19 residues. Unmatched junction bases numbered 16, after V lost 5 bases and J lost 3 bases. The CDR3 DNA is TGTGCCAGCAGTAAATTGACAGGGGGCAGGGATGTTAACTACAATGAGCAGTTCTTC. Residues: CASSKLTGGRDVNYNEQFF.

The gene calls are TRBV7-9 and TRBJ1-5; D may be TRBD1 (6 bases). The germline V gene has CDR1 SEHNR and CDR2 FQNEAQ (reference sequence). The CDR3 runs to 14 residues. The V gene lost 4 bases and the J gene lost 6 bases, with 13 bases spanning the gap. The CDR3 here is CASSSTGLGQPQHF. CDR3 nucleotide sequence: TGTGCCAGCAGCTCAACAGGGCTGGGTCAGCCCCAGCATTTT.

The chain carries TRBV5-1 and TRBJ2-7; 9 nucleotides align to TRBD1. This CDR3 region has 15 residues. Germline trimming cut 0 bases from V and 6 bases from J; bases unmatched to any gene: 7. Germline V gene data show CDR1 as SGHRS and CDR2 as YFSETQ. The CDR3, as DNA: TGCGCCAGCAGCTTGGGGGGACAGGGTTCCGGCGAGCAGTACTTC. It codes for CASSLGGQGSGEQYF.

The chain carries TRBV7-2 and TRBJ1-1; no reliable D call. Trimming left V 5 bases short and J 7 bases short, with 17 bases between. The CDR3 spans 14 residues. The germline V gene has CDR1 SGHTA and CDR2 FQGNSA. CDR3 amino acids: CASSPYTETREAFF. The CDR3 nucleotides are TGTGCCAGCAGCCCCTACACAGAAACACGTGAAGCTTTCTTT. Full variable domain (rest looked up from reference TRBV7-2 and TRBJ1-1): GAGVSQSPSNKVTEKGKDVELRCDPISGHTALYWYRQSLGQGLEFLIYFQGNSAPDKSGLPSDRFSAERTGGSVSTLTIQRTQQEDSAVYLCASSPYTETREAFFGQGTRLTVV.

This chain links TRBV11-3 with TRBJ1-6; 7 bases are a match to TRBD1. This CDR3 is built from 15 residues. Germline trimming cut 4 bases from V and 6 bases from J; bases unmatched to any gene: 6. Germline-derived CDR1 and CDR2 are SGHNT and YENEEA. The CDR3 sequence: CASSSGTVGNSPLHF. CDR3 nucleotides: TGTGCCAGCAGCTCGGGGACAGTCGGTAATTCACCCCTCCACTTT.

The gene calls are TRBV4-2 and TRBJ2-1; 11 positions agree with TRBD2. Unmatched junction bases numbered 3, after V lost 6 bases and J lost 8 bases. Germline V gene lookup returns CDR1 LGHNA and CDR2 YNFKEQ. This CDR3 comprises 13 residues. CDR3 residues: CASSSGRADEQFF. CDR3 bases: TGTGCCAGCAGTAGCGGGAGGGCCGATGAGCAGTTCTTC.

The rearrangement joins TRBV5-1 to TRBJ1-1; 7 nucleotides align to TRBD1. The CDR3 spans 12 residues. The trim removed 10 bases at V and 10 bases at J, leaving 13 bases unmatched. CDR1 is SGHRS, CDR2 YFSETQ, per germline. The CDR3 DNA sequence: TGCGCCTCACAGGGGATTGAATTTCGAGCTTTCTTT. Encoded protein: CASQGIEFRAFF.

This clone was detected only once. The chain is built from TRBV7-8 and TRBJ1-1, with a weak D call TRBD1 (5 bases). Germline CDR1 is SGHVS and CDR2 is FQNEAQ. This CDR3 region has 16 residues. V lost 1 base and J 1 base, leaving 13 bases between the germline ends. CDR3 in DNA: TGTGCCAGCAGCTTAGGACCCGTTGGGGGGAACACTGAAGCTTTCTTT. Translation gives CASSLGPVGGNTEAFF.

The chain links TRBV28 to TRBJ2-5; D gene unclear. The germline V gene encodes CDR1 MDHEN and CDR2 SYDVKM. Trimming pared 2 bases from V and 1 base from J, leaving 8 bases between. This CDR3 contains 14 residues. CDR3 residues: CASSLPRAQETQYF. CDR3 DNA: TGTGCCAGCAGTTTACCCCGGGCCCAAGAGACCCAGTACTTC. The variable domain in full, with the rest retrieved from reference TRBV28 and TRBJ2-5, is DVKVTQSSRYLVKRTGEKVFLECVQDMDHENMFWYRQDPGLGLRLIYFSYDVKMKEKGDIPEGYSVSREKKERFSLILESASTNQTSMYLCASSLPRAQETQYFGPGTRLLVL.

The gene calls are TRBV7-8 and TRBJ1-2; tentatively, D is TRBD1 (5 bases). The CDR3 totals 15 residues. The germline gives CDR1 SGHVS, CDR2 FQNEAQ. V was shortened by 5 bases and J by 5 bases, with 18 bases between the two germline ends. DNA for the CDR3: TGTGCCAGCAGCCAACGATTTGACAGCTTATATGGCTACACCTTC. Amino acid sequence: CASSQRFDSLYGYTF.

The chain is built from TRBV11-2 and TRBJ2-5, with 7 bases matching TRBD2. V trimming: 1 base; J trimming: 1 base; junction bases outside the gene matches: 3. In germline, CDR1 is SGHAT, CDR2 FQNNGV. The CDR3 has 15 residues. In nucleotides, the CDR3 is TGTGCCAGCAGCTTAGGGGGGAGGGGCCAAGAGACCCAGTACTTC. Encoded protein: CASSLGGRGQETQYF. Looking up the rest from reference TRBV11-2 and TRBJ2-5 gives the full variable domain: EAGVAQSPRYKIIEKRQSVAFWCNPISGHATLYWYQQILGQGPKLLIQFQNNGVVDDSQLPKDRFSAERLKGVDSTLKIQPAKLEDSAVYLCASSLGGRGQETQYFGPGTRLLVL.

A few counts support this clone. The V gene is TRBV6-2 or TRBV6-3, the J gene TRBJ1-1; D call uncertain. The CDR3 spans 14 residues. Trimming removed 2 bases at V and 0 bases at J, with 7 bases between. Germline assignment: CDR1 MNHEY and CDR2 SVGEGT. The CDR3 is CASSYAWLNTEAFF. DNA for the CDR3: TGTGCCAGCAGTTACGCGTGGCTGAACACTGAAGCTTTCTTT.

Only a few counts were recorded for this clone. The rearrangement joins TRBV19 to TRBJ1-2, with 7 bases that match TRBD1. J lost 6 bases, V lost 6 bases, and 7 bases had no gene match. Germline values: CDR1 LNHDA, CDR2 SQIVND (reference sequence). The CDR3 has 13 residues. The CDR3, as DNA: TGTGCCAGTAGGAAACAGGGGAAGGATGGCTACACCTTC. This gives the protein CASRKQGKDGYTF.

The chain employs TRBV6-2 or TRBV6-3 and TRBJ1-2; TRBD1 is a possible D gene (6 bases). CDR1 is MNHEY and CDR2 is SVGEGT in the germline V gene. The CDR3 covers 16 residues. V shed 0 bases and J shed 3 bases, with 14 bases lying between them. The CDR3 DNA is TGTGCCAGCAGTTACTCGGCGGGACACAGCTACTATGGCTACACCTTC. Amino acid sequence: CASSYSAGHSYYGYTF.

The chain joins TRBV3-1 (or the pseudogene TRBV3-2) to TRBJ2-7; no clear D. Germline CDR1 and CDR2: LGHDT and YNNKEL (reference sequence). V gave up 8 bases and J gave up 0 bases, with 2 bases separating them. CDR3 length: 10 residues. Here the CDR3 DNA reads TGTGCCAGCGACTCCTACGAGCAGTACTTC. Protein: CASDSYEQYF.

J is TRBJ1-2 and V is TRBV5-6, with TRBD1 matching over 7 bases. Germline lookup yields CDR1 SGHDT and CDR2 YYEEEE. CDR3 size: 13 residues. V shed 4 bases, J shed 2 bases, and the junction held 2 bases outside the gene matches. The CDR3 region is CASSPGQNYGYTF. The CDR3 nucleotides read TGTGCCAGCAGCCCGGGACAGAACTATGGCTACACCTTC.

Of note for this clone: Different DNA sequences within this sample yield the same CDR3. The rearrangement links TRBV7-9 to TRBJ1-1; D gene ambiguous. Looked up from germline, CDR1 is SEHNR and CDR2 is FQNEAQ (reference sequence). V lost 6 bases and J 3 bases, leaving 5 bases between the germline ends. The CDR3 totals 11 residues. CDR3 DNA: TGTGCCAGCAGTGCGGACACTGAAGCTTTCTTT. Encoded protein: CASSADTEAFF.

This chain joins TRBV5-5 and TRBJ1-1; D perhaps matches TRBD1 (5 bases). CDR3 length: 12 amino acids. The V and J ends lost 5 bases and 5 bases respectively, with 10 bases between them. Germline V gene data show CDR1 as SGHKS and CDR2 as YYEKEE (reference sequence). The CDR3 spells CASRWGSTEAFF. CDR3 sequence (DNA): TGTGCCAGCAGGTGGGGGAGTACTGAAGCTTTCTTT.

The chain has TRBV6-1 and TRBJ1-3; D gene unclear. Per the germline V gene, CDR1 is MNHNS and CDR2 is SASEGT. This CDR3 region has 14 residues. Deletions cut 3 bases from V and 4 bases from J, with 10 bases between. CDR3 protein: CASSDASRGNTIYF. Written as DNA, the CDR3 is TGTGCCAGCAGTGACGCCTCGAGAGGAAACACCATATATTTT.

J is TRBJ1-1 and V is TRBV12-3 or TRBV12-4; 8 bases agree with TRBD1. This CDR3 has 13 residues. Trimming removed 10 bases from V and 5 bases from J; junction bases left unmatched: 9. CDR3 sequence (DNA): TGTGCCACCGACAGGGGAAGAAAAACTGAAGCTTTCTTT. This gives the protein CATDRGRKTEAFF.

The chain links TRBV5-1 to TRBJ2-3; a weak D match, TRBD2 (5 bases). Germline V gene data show CDR1 as SGHRS and CDR2 as YFSETQ. The V and J ends lost 1 base and 3 bases respectively, with 12 bases between them. The CDR3 has 15 residues. CDR3 nucleotides: TGCGCCAGCAGCTTGTCGGGGAGAAAAACAGATACGCAGTATTTT. This codes for CASSLSGRKTDTQYF.

The chain employs TRBV7-9 and TRBJ1-1; D ambiguous. This CDR3 region has 15 residues. In germline, CDR1 is SEHNR, CDR2 FQNEAQ (reference sequence). V was trimmed by 5 bases and J by 7 bases, leaving 20 bases between them. The CDR3 sequence is CASSPRVGAIGEAFF. Here the CDR3 DNA reads TGTGCCAGCAGCCCGCGGGTGGGAGCTATAGGTGAAGCTTTCTTT.